What follows describes a single TCR beta chain. Its antigen is currently not known. No base-level quality is on record; no much larger clone is a single base apart. Eligible patients were adults with ileal or ileocolonic Crohn's disease who had an indication for ileocolonic resection. Whole ileal mucosal biopsies were stored frozen at -80°C before DNA extraction. Genomic DNA was extracted from frozen whole biopsies using a TRizol-based method and was quantified with a NanoDrop 2000 spectrophotometer. For commercial TCRB immunosequencing, roughly 0.5 micrograms of biopsy DNA were submitted for each sample. A two-step, amplification bias-controlled multiplex PCR was used by Adaptive Biotechnology to amplify CDR3 regions from genomic DNA. In the first PCR, primers covered every V and J gene segment, and in the second PCR, barcodes and Illumina adapters were added. CDR3 libraries were sequenced using an Illumina instrument. The source study handled its data this way. The analysis drew on both the pipelines supplied by the vendor and custom analysis of the raw data in R/Bioconductor running R version 3.3.0. Clonality, which ranges from 0 to 1, was calculated as the inverse of the normalised Shannon entropy across all productive clones. High-frequency clones were defined as the share of the repertoire taken up by the top 100 clones, keeping only clones that passed a 95% confidence test. Repertoire diversity was measured with the Simpson index, and overlap between samples was measured with the Morisita-Horn index. Imported from immuneACCESS, the table was reduced by TCRdb to in-frame sequences with V and J called. These copies leave out some clones; in studies compared against another copy, an unresolved V gene accounts for under half, and the cause of the remainder is not known. V, J and clone size reflect that table, while D and trimming were determined from the DNA. The sample table shows roughly 7,200 clones, and nearly 85% are seen once. The ten largest clones capture about 4.3% of the sample.

The source of the sample is a study of T cell repertoires in ileal Crohn's disease (dated by TCRdb to the late 2010s). Concerning the study at large: Median disease duration was around eight years, and under 40% of patients were identified as active smokers at the time of surgery. Every patient underwent surgery because of a complication, which was stricturing disease in 61% of cases and penetrating disease in 39%. Roughly half of the patients were given postoperative therapy, with 11 to 12 receiving thiopurines and about 19 receiving anti-TNF agents. TCR repertoire analysis was done in 57 Crohn's disease patients from a prospective multicentre cohort. The study ran alongside a multicentre cohort designed to identify predictors of early endoscopic recurrence after ileocolonic resection. A Rutgeerts score higher than i0 was the definition used for endoscopic postoperative recurrence. A total of around 170 mucosal samples from roughly 60 patients were sequenced, collected from several sites on the surgical specimen as well as at postoperative endoscopy. General findings and caveats noted by the study authors: Higher percentages of high-frequency clones at the time of surgery were linked to endoscopic recurrence, and every patient with clonality above 26.8% (18/57) had recurrence. Compared with CD4 T cells, sorted CD8 T cells held more high-frequency clones, which suggests that the mucosal expansions were mostly CD8. Mucosal CD4 and CD8 T cells were sorted and sequenced only in a subgroup of patients, the size of which was not stated. A significantly higher proportion of clonal expansions was observed in active smokers at surgery than in non-smokers (about 25% vs 20%, p=0.02).

From cysteine to phenylalanine, the CDR3 is 17 amino acids long. The CDR3 DNA has 51 bases and is translated from base 1. V is cut back by 1 base and J by 8 bases, with 14 bases in the junction unmatched. CDR1 and CDR2 (SGHNT, YYREEE) derive from the germline V gene (reference sequence). The TCR originated in an adult with Crohn's disease. The chain employs TRBV5-4 and TRBJ2-1; 8 central nucleotides agree with TRBD2. The source material was ileal tissue. The CDR3 reads CASSLTVGAGELDEQFF. The DNA is as follows: TGTGCCAGCAGCTTGACCGTTGGAGCGGGAGAGTTGGATGAGCAGTTCTTC.